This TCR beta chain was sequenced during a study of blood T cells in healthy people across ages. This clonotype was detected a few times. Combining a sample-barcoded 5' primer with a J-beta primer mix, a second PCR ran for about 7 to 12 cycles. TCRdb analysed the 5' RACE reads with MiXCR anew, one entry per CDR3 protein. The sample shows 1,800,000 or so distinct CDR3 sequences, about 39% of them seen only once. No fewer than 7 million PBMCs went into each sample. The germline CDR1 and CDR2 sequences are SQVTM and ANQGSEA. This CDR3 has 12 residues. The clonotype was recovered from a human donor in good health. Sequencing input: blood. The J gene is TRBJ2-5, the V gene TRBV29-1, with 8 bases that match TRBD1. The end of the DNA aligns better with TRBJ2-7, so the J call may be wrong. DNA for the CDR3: TGCAGCGTAGGACAGGGTCCGGGCGAGCAGTACTTC. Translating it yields CSVGQGPGEQYF.